The 10 T cell receptor beta chains below all came from one sample that was sequenced in a study of OX40 agonist ivuxolimab in advanced cancers. TCRdb's table, derived via immunoSEQ multiplex PCR, lists solely in-frame clones and lacks some. The sample yields tens of thousands of clones, about 91% seen once. The sample in question was CD4+ or CD8+ T cells sorted from blood, obtained in a trial of the OX40 agonist ivuxolimab. These receptors were collected from an adult with an advanced solid tumor such as melanoma, head and neck, liver or kidney cancer.

CDR3 loop: CASTNAGNQPQHF. CDR3 nucleotides: TGTGCCAGCACCAACGCGGGCAATCAGCCCCAGCATTTT. The chain joins TRBV6-6 to TRBJ1-5; D gene ambiguous. Between the trimmed V and J ends, which lost 7 bases and 2 bases, there was a span of 9 bases. CDR1 and CDR2 from the germline V gene are MNHNY and SVGAGI (reference sequence). The CDR3 loop spans 13 amino acids.

This chain links TRBV6-1 with TRBJ2-3; D gene ambiguous. This CDR3 contains 13 residues. CDR1 is MNHNS, CDR2 SASEGT, per germline. V lost 8 bases to trimming and J lost 0 bases, with 9 bases between them. DNA for the CDR3: TGTGCCAGCCCCCAGGAGAGCACAGATACGCAGTATTTT. It specifies CASPQESTDTQYF.

This sequence joins TRBV7-9 and TRBJ2-3; no reliable D call. The V end was cut by 2 bases, the J end by 0 bases, with 3 bases between. Germline V gene sequence: CDR1 SEHNR, CDR2 FQNEAQ (reference sequence). The CDR3 runs to 13 residues. The chain's CDR3 is CASSLFSTDTQYF. The CDR3 nucleotides read TGTGCCAGCAGCTTATTCAGCACAGATACGCAGTATTTT.

This chain connects TRBV13 to TRBJ1-1; 7 bases are shared with TRBD1. This CDR3 is 15 amino acids long. CDR1 is PRHDT, CDR2 FYEKMQ, per germline (reference sequence). Trimming at V came to 2 bases and at J to 4 bases, leaving 7 bases not matched to a gene. CDR3 in DNA: TGTGCCAGCAGCTTAATACGACAGGGCGGCACTGAAGCTTTCTTT. Amino acid sequence: CASSLIRQGGTEAFF.

J is TRBJ1-1 and V is TRBV15; D remains unclear. The germline V gene encodes CDR1 LNHNV and CDR2 YYDKDF (reference sequence). This CDR3 comprises 15 residues. V shed 0 bases and J shed 8 bases, with 16 bases lying between them. CDR3 bases: TGTGCCACCAGCAGAGATGTACTGATGAGTTGGGAAGCTTTCTTT. This codes for CATSRDVLMSWEAFF.

The chain links TRBV15 to TRBJ2-1; perhaps TRBD2 as D (5 bases). V was cut by 3 bases and J by 3 bases, with 15 bases left in between. The CDR3 consists of 16 residues. Germline V gives CDR1 LNHNV, CDR2 YYDKDF (reference sequence). The CDR3 DNA is TGTGCCACCAGCAGGAAAGCAAAGAGCGGCTACAATGAGCAGTTCTTC. Amino acids: CATSRKAKSGYNEQFF.

The rearrangement joins TRBV9 to TRBJ2-1, with 12 bases identical to TRBD2. Germline V gene data show CDR1 as SGDLS and CDR2 as YYNGEE. The CDR3 is 19 amino acids. Unmatched junction bases numbered 11, after V lost 0 bases and J lost 4 bases. The DNA for the CDR3 is TGTGCCAGCAGCGTAGCTTCTAGCGGGAGGGCCAAGGGTTACAATGAGCAGTTCTTC. Its protein is CASSVASSGRAKGYNEQFF. The full variable domain, its missing parts supplied by reference TRBV9 and TRBJ2-1, is DSGVTQTPKHLITATGQRVTLRCSPRSGDLSVYWYQQSLDQGLQFLIQYYNGEERAKGNILERFSAQQFPDLHSELNLSSLELGDSALYFCASSVASSGRAKGYNEQFFGPGTRLTVL.

This chain links TRBV28 with TRBJ2-7; D call uncertain. CDR1 and CDR2 (germline): MDHEN, SYDVKM. This CDR3 comprises 13 residues. With 6 bases removed from V and 0 bases from J, the gap between germline ends came to 9 bases. The CDR3 reads CASSPESSYEQYV. CDR3 in DNA: TGTGCCAGCAGCCCCGAAAGCTCCTACGAGCAGTACGTC.

The rearrangement links TRBV4-2 to TRBJ2-1, with 10 bases fitting TRBD2. The CDR3 loop spans 16 amino acids. V shed 0 bases and J 5 bases; nucleotides not matched to a gene: 4. Germline assignment: CDR1 LGHNA and CDR2 YNFKEQ. As DNA, the CDR3 is TGTGCCAGCAGCCAAGATAGGCTAGCGGGGGACAATGAGCAGTTCTTC. Translating gives CASSQDRLAGDNEQFF.

V and J are TRBV19 and TRBJ2-1; 7 bases align to TRBD1. V shed 4 bases, J shed 10 bases, and the junction held 7 bases outside the gene matches. Germline CDR1 LNHDA, CDR2 SQIVND (reference sequence). The CDR3 sequence is 13 residues long. CDR3 nucleotide sequence: TGTGCCAGTAGTAAACAGGGGAGCGAGGAGCAGTTCTTC. Its protein is CASSKQGSEEQFF.